The 10 T cell receptor beta chains in this list originate from one sample, sequenced in a study of blood T cell repertoires in COVID-19. Sequenced by immunoSEQ multiplex PCR; TCRdb stores in-frame clones only, minus some. This sample has under 150,000 clones, with about 85% found just once. Sequences were obtained from peripheral blood. These receptors came from a human donor in a cohort sampled during active COVID-19.

The chain has TRBV5-4 and TRBJ1-5, with no clear D. CDR1 and CDR2 (germline): SGHNT, YYREEE (reference sequence). V was clipped by 2 bases and J by 0 bases, with 6 bases between them. The CDR3 consists of 14 residues. CDR3 DNA sequence: TGTGCCAGCAGCTTCGGGGATAGCAATCAGCCCCAGCATTTT. Translating it yields CASSFGDSNQPQHF.

This chain joins TRBV6-2 or TRBV6-3 and TRBJ2-3; 8 bases agree with TRBD2. Trimming at V came to 0 bases and at J to 4 bases, leaving 9 bases not matched to a gene. The CDR3 is made up of 17 amino acids. Germline V gene sequence: CDR1 MNHEY, CDR2 SVGEGT. The CDR3 bases are TGTGCCAGCAGTTACTCGACAAGCGGGGGAAGGGCAGATACGCAGTATTTT. Its protein product is CASSYSTSGGRADTQYF.

The gene calls are TRBV5-8 and TRBJ1-4; 8 bases line up with TRBD1. V trimming: 3 bases; J trimming: 7 bases; junction bases outside the gene matches: 8. This CDR3 region has 15 residues. The germline V gene encodes CDR1 SGHTS and CDR2 YDEGEE. As DNA, the CDR3 is TGTGCCAGCAGCTCCTCAGGGGGCAGTGGTGAAAAACTGTTTTTT. Translated, it gives CASSSSGGSGEKLFF.

This chain uses TRBV2 with TRBJ2-6; perhaps TRBD1 as D (6 bases). The CDR3 covers 15 residues. Trimming took off 7 bases at V and 0 bases at J, with 10 bases between the two ends. Looked up from germline, CDR1 is SNHLY and CDR2 is FYNNEI. CDR3 region: CASTRTDSGANVLTF. DNA of the CDR3: TGTGCCAGCACTCGGACAGACTCTGGGGCCAACGTCCTGACTTTC.

The chain couples TRBV6-5 to TRBJ2-3, with 8 nucleotides matching TRBD2. Germline loops: CDR1 MNHEY, CDR2 SVGAGI. The V and J ends lost 7 bases and 6 bases, in that order; junction bases with no gene match: 9. The CDR3 sequence is 14 residues long. CDR3 in DNA: TGTGCCAGCACCGCGGGGGGCCCCTGGGATACGCAGTATTTT. Residues: CASTAGGPWDTQYF.

The chain carries TRBV5-5 and TRBJ1-2; D unresolved. The V end lost 4 bases, the J end lost 4 bases, and 11 bases lay between the germline ends. The CDR3 has 13 amino acids. CDR1 and CDR2 from the germline V gene are SGHKS and YYEKEE (reference sequence). The CDR3 DNA follows: TGTGCCAGCAGCCGACCAGGCAGCTATGGCTACACCTTC. Amino acid sequence: CASSRPGSYGYTF.

This clone has only one observation. The chain couples TRBV6-6 to TRBJ1-6, with 8 bases aligning to TRBD1. In germline, CDR1 is MNHNY, CDR2 SVGAGI (reference sequence). The V gene end was trimmed by 5 bases and the J gene end by 2 bases; junction bases not matched to a gene: 5. The CDR3 contains 16 residues. In DNA form, the CDR3 reads TGTGCCAGCAGTGTCACAGGGGGAGCCTATAATTCACCCCTCCACTTT. Its protein product is CASSVTGGAYNSPLHF.

The chain uses TRBV5-1 and TRBJ2-3; possible D gene TRBD2, 5 bases. Germline V gives CDR1 SGHRS, CDR2 YFSETQ. The CDR3 totals 17 residues. V was trimmed by 2 bases and J by 0 bases, leaving 16 bases between them. The CDR3 sequence: CASSFGGLGRSTDTQYF. The DNA of the CDR3 is TGCGCCAGCAGCTTCGGAGGTCTTGGGCGGAGCACAGATACGCAGTATTTT.

The rearrangement uses TRBV4-3 and TRBJ2-1; TRBD2 aligns across 8 bases. The CDR3 loop spans 15 amino acids. The J segment lost 0 bases and the V segment lost 8 bases, leaving 6 bases of the junction unmatched. Looked up from germline, CDR1 is LGHNA and CDR2 is YSLEER. DNA for the CDR3: TGCGCCAGCTCTACGGGGGGGAGCTCCTACAATGAGCAGTTCTTC. Its translation: CASSTGGSSYNEQFF.

The chain has TRBV30 and TRBJ2-7, with D uncertain. This CDR3 region has 11 residues. Deletions cut 4 bases from V and 3 bases from J, with 7 bases between. The germline V gene has CDR1 GTSNPN and CDR2 SVGIG (reference sequence). The CDR3 loop is CAWKAVYEQYF. The CDR3 region has the DNA TGTGCCTGGAAGGCGGTCTACGAGCAGTACTTC.